This passage covers 2 T cell receptor beta chains from one sample sequenced in a study of sequential checkpoint blockade in melanoma. Data came from immunoSEQ multiplex PCR; TCRdb stores just in-frame clones and leaves some out. The table includes about 6,100 clones, around 26% detected once. The treatment here: randomized to nivolumab then ipilimumab (arm A) or the reverse (arm B). This sample comprised tumor tissue (inferred from file names), obtained from a patient given nivolumab and ipilimumab in sequence. The receptors shown here come from a human donor with melanoma.

This clone was seen a handful of times. This chain links TRBV28 with TRBJ2-1; either TRBD1 or TRBD2 may supply D (5 bases each). There are 16 residues in the CDR3. V gave up 6 bases and J gave up 3 bases, with 18 bases separating them. The germline V gene has CDR1 MDHEN and CDR2 SYDVKM. The CDR3 region is CASRGTWDERYNEQFF. The CDR3 nucleotides are TGTGCCAGCAGAGGCACCTGGGACGAGCGCTACAATGAGCAGTTCTTC.

The rearrangement uses TRBV18 and TRBJ2-3; 11 bases match TRBD2. Germline CDR1 KGHSH, CDR2 LQKENI. The CDR3 runs to 14 residues. V lost 3 bases, J lost 6 bases, and 2 bases stayed unmatched. DNA of the CDR3: TGTGCCAGCTCACCGACTAGCGGGGAGGATACGCAGTATTTT. This translates into CASSPTSGEDTQYF.